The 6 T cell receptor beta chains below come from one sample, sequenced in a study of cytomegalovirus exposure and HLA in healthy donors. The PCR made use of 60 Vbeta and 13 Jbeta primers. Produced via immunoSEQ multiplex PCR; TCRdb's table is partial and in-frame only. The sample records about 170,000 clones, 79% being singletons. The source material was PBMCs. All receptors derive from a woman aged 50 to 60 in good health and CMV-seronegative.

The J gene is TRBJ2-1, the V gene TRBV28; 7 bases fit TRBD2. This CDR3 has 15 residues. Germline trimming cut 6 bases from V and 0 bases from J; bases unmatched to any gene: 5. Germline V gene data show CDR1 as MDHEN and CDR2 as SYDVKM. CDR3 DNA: TGTGCCAGCAGGGTAGCGGGTAGCTCCTACAATGAGCAGTTCTTC. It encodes CASRVAGSSYNEQFF.

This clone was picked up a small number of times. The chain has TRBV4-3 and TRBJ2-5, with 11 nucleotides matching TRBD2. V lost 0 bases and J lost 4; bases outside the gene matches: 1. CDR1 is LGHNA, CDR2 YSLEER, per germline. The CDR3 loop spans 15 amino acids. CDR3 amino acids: CASSQEGTSGETQYF. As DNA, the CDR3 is TGCGCCAGCAGCCAAGAAGGGACTAGCGGAGAGACCCAGTACTTC.

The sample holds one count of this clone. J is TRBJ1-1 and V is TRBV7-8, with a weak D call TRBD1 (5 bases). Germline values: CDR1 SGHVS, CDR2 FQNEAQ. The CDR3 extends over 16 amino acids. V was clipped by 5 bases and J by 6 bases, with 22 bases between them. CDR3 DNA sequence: TGTGCCAGCAGCCATCAAGATCAGGGATTTCGTTCTGAAGCTTTCTTT. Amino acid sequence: CASSHQDQGFRSEAFF.

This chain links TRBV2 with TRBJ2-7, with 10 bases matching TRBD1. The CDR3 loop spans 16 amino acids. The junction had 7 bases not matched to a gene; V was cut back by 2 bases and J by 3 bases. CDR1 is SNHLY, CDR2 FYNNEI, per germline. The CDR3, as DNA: TGTGCCAGCAGTGAACCCAGCGGGACAGGGGACTACGAGCAGTACTTC. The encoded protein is CASSEPSGTGDYEQYF.

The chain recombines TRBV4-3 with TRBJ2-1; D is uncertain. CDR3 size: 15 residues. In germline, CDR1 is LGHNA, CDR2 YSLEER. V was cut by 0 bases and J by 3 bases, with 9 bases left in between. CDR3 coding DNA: TGCGCCAGCAGCCAAGATGGGCAGAACTACAATGAGCAGTTCTTC. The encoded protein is CASSQDGQNYNEQFF.

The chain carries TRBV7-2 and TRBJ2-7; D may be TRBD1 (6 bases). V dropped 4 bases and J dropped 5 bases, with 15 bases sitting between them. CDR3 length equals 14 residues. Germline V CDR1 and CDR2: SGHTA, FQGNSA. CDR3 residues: CASSSNWGRDEQYF. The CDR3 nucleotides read TGTGCCAGCAGCTCAAACTGGGGGCGAGACGAGCAGTACTTC. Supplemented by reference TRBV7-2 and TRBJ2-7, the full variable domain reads GAGVSQSPSNKVTEKGKDVELRCDPISGHTALYWYRQSLGQGLEFLIYFQGNSAPDKSGLPSDRFSAERTGGSVSTLTIQRTQQEDSAVYLCASSSNWGRDEQYFGPGTRLTVT.